The T cell receptor (beta chain) under discussion was sequenced for a study of a mutant IDH1 vaccine in newly diagnosed glioma. For the study at large: Among treated patients, around 62% were male and around 40% female, and mean age was about 41 years.

Time point here: week 23, last vaccination. In the vaccine, a single dose held 300 ug of the mutant IDH1 20-mer peptide, along with topical imiquimod. Details on this clone: Its specificity is not known.

The repertoire was sequenced with immunoSEQ multiplex PCR; TCRdb's copy has only in-frame clones and lacks some. The table lists 58,000 or so clones, 87% of them singletons. The TCR sequence derives from a man aged 35 to 55 with glioma. The sample in question was PBMCs, obtained from a glioma patient whose treatment included an IDH1 peptide vaccine.

The DNA for the CDR3 is TGTGCCAGCGCCGAAGGGGGTCCTACGGCCGAGCAGTACTTC. Translated, it gives CASAEGGPTAEQYF. The genes are TRBV2 and TRBJ2-7; the D gene is possibly TRBD1 (6 bases). Germline-derived CDR1 and CDR2 are SNHLY and FYNNEI. Trimming stripped 8 bases from V and 6 bases from J, with 20 bases between. The CDR3 is 14 amino acids.